The sequence of this TCR beta chain was determined in a study of blood T cells in healthy people across ages. Study-wide points: Because sorting was not performed, PBMCs prevented conclusive naive versus antigen-experienced comparison.

The authors extracted at least 5.5 micrograms of total RNA per sample. This clonotype was recorded many times. Its specificity is not known. Then a second PCR, running about 6 to 11 cycles, was carried out with a sample-barcoded 5' primer and a J-beta primer mix. TCRdb independently ran MiXCR on the 5' RACE reads; one entry per CDR3 protein. The repertoire includes approximately 830,000 distinct CDR3 sequences, approximately 65% of them detected once, and approximately 30% sits in the top ten. The V gene's germline CDR1 is SGHAT and CDR2 FQNNGV. The CDR3 is 14 amino acids. The V and J ends lost 3 bases and 4 bases, in that order; junction bases with no gene match: 3.

This chain uses TRBV11-2 with TRBJ2-5, with TRBD1 identical over 9 bases. This sequence was found in a man in his thirties or forties in good health. Sequencing used blood. The CDR3 DNA reads TGTGCCAGCAGCTTGAACAGGGGGCGAGAGACCCAGTACTTC. As protein: CASSLNRGRETQYF.